This TCR beta chain is drawn from a study of T-cell reconstitution after alpha-beta-depleted transplantation in children. V was shortened by 5 bases and J by 9 bases, with 28 bases between the two germline ends. Germline V lookup: CDR1 SGHVS, CDR2 FNYEAQ. The CDR3 runs 18 residues. Ten or more counts support this clonotype. Unique molecular identifiers were incorporated during preparation of the TCRbeta library. MiXCR, applied by TCRdb to the PCR reads, yields one record per CDR3 protein. The sample holds 200,000 to 250,000 distinct CDR3 sequences; more than 10% are singletons and the top ten take over 2%.

The sequence was collected from a human donor who donated a stem cell graft to a child with acute lymphoblastic leukemia. The sequences come from PBMCs from the stem cell graft donor, collected from the stem cell graft. The rearrangement uses TRBV7-6 and TRBJ2-2, with a tentative D call TRBD1 (6 bases). The CDR3 protein is CASSPLGRGYVDGRELFF. CDR3 in DNA: TGTGCCAGCAGCCCCCTGGGCAGGGGTTACGTGGACGGGAGGGAGCTGTTTTTT.